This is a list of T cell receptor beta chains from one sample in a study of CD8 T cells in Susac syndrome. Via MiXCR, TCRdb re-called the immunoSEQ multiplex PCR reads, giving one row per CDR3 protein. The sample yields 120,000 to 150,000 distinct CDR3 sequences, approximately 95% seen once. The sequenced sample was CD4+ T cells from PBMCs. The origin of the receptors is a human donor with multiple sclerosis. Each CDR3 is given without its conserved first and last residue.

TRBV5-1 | ASSAISGSNTGELF
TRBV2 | ASSENSGQGVPNEQY
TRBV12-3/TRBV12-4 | ASSFAGWDQPQH
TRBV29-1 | SVSALMETQY
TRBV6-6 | ASREVGGSREQY
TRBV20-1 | SALQGPYGYT
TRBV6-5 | ASRKTRYTDTQY
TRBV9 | ASSTLTRDRGNPPLH
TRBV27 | ASSNRVNTEAF
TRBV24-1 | ATSDPGLPTGEQF
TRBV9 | ASSVAADRDQPQH
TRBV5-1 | ASSVDLQGAGSYEQY
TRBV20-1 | SARDPVQGGNSPLH
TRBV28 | ASSLWAGRGNQPQH
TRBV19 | ASSRRQGAGANVLT
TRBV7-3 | ASSPQGGRTYEQY
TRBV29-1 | SVEFYGRVGDSPLH
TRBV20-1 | SARPPGLAGGLSYNEQF
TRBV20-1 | SAFVPGLGETQY
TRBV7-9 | ASSLVGGFEQF
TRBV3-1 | ASSHGRGEQY
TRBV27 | ASSLRQGLGEAF
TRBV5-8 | ASSFRLTDTQY
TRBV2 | ASTGGGLQGGETQY
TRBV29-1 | SVNRGTEAF
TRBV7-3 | ASSRLGDSSEQY
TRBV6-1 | ASIGKAVQETQY
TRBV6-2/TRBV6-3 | ASTRTGDEQF
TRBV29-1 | SESSYNEQF
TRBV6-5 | ASSHPNYEQY
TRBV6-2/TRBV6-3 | AVGQGTQPQH
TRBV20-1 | SASKRGYTGELF